One T cell receptor (beta chain) is described in this entry. The antigen it binds to is not known. Per-base quality was not reported, and no clone a single base away is much larger than it. The germline V gene (reference sequence) gives CDR1 as MNHNY and CDR2 as SVGAGI. V was cut back by 5 bases and J by 9 bases, leaving a gap of 12 bases between them. The CDR3, from cysteine to phenylalanine, totals 12 residues. The kept DNA is CDR3 alone, 36 bases in frame from the first base. The library was obtained by the immunoSEQ multiplex PCR assay. For the multiplex PCR, a mixture combining 60 forward primers for TCR Vbeta segments and 13 reverse primers for TCR Jbeta segments was used. The CDR3 region of rearranged TCR beta genes was amplified from genomic DNA with a multiplex PCR assay. Amplified TCR beta libraries were sequenced as 87-base-pair reads on the Illumina HiSeq System. Per the source publication's procedure: Across the 670 or so repertoires, a later analysis counted roughly 77 million unique TCR beta chains, approximately 12 million of which were shared by at least two donors. Raw reads were error-corrected and collapsed into unique sequences by a nearest-neighbor algorithm in which closely related sequences were merged to remove PCR and sequencing errors. To assign V, D and J gene segments, CDR3 sequences were aligned to IMGT reference sequences. For a sequence to be retained, a match of at least six nucleotides was required to both a V gene segment and a J gene segment. A rearrangement counted as productive if the CDR3 had no stop codons and remained in frame with V and J, and every other rearrangement counted as non-productive. CDR3 was defined by IMGT convention, running from the second conserved V-encoded cysteine to the conserved J-encoded phenylalanine. Sequences without an unambiguous match to a single V gene segment were excluded from the earlier analysis of about 640 of the donors. In an earlier analysis of 500 to 750 of the donors, V segments were called functional above 56.7% productive rearrangements and were called segregating when the between-donor standard deviation exceeded 5%. A statistical classification framework was built for diagnosing cytomegalovirus status from the catalog of TCR beta chain sequences. V and J gene assignment, in a later analysis, came from comparing TCR nucleotide sequences with IMGT/GENE-DB human TR gene sequences. A later analysis assigned CDR3 sequences and most-parsimonious VDJ recombination scenarios with the TCRdist pipeline. In a later analysis, each TCR beta chain was defined by its CDR3 amino acid sequence together with its V-gene family, and reads without a unique V-gene family were excluded. In a later analysis, around 650 highly shared, low-generation-probability nucleotide sequences were removed to address suspected cross-contamination and a sequencing artifact. A later analysis calculated a clonal expansion index for each public chain from normalized within-repertoire ranks of inferred template counts. A later analysis computed generation probabilities with a VDJ recombination model fitted to out-of-frame rearrangements, and checked the results against IGoR. In a later analysis, TCR-TCR, TCR-HLA and TCR-CMV co-occurrence was scored with hypergeometric tests, and a repertoire-size bias correction was applied to TCR pairs. To estimate false discovery rates, a later analysis permuted the HLA or CMV assignments 20 times. In a later analysis, co-occurring TCRs were grouped using DBSCAN, with TCRdist sequence similarity added in when clustering inside HLA-allele-positive subsets. Repertoires with fewer than 30,000 or more than 120,000 public chains were left out of co-occurrence clustering, as were several repertoires with anomalous nucleotide sharing. This immuneACCESS table, as held by TCRdb, lists in-frame sequences with V and J called but not all clones. Of the missing ones, under half trace to an unresolved V gene in checked studies; the others have no known cause. That table supplies the V and J calls and clone size; D and trimming were determined from the DNA. In this sample the table shows under 200,000 clones, 81% of which occur a single time. Around 3.6% of the sample is taken by the ten largest.

In total, 630 or so healthy bone marrow donors made up the cohort. All cohort members were sampled while nominally healthy, although unrecorded immune exposures were likely present. The donor was CMV seropositive and was included in the group of approximately 300 seropositive cohort members. Every donor gave a peripheral blood sample, and the peripheral blood mononuclear cells from that sample were used for TCR beta sequencing. Genomic DNA was extracted from the blood cell samples with the Qiagen DNeasy Blood Extraction Kit. This entry comes from a study of cytomegalovirus exposure and HLA in healthy donors (dated 2017 in TCRdb). Regarding the complete study: An earlier analysis of some 500 of the donors reported 250 to 350 Gb of sequence data and around 110 million unique TCR beta sequences from some 180 million T cells. An early release covering about 600 HLA-typed donors comprised 300 to 350 gigabases of sequencing data and approximately 85 million unique TCR sequences. Of the roughly 400 genotyped donors, less than 90% were placed in the genetic ancestry cluster associated with self-reported Caucasian donors. The aim of the study was to test whether cataloging public T cell receptors could identify signatures of past pathogen exposure. The study profiled the T cell repertoires of around 700 subjects by immunosequencing and related them to cytomegalovirus serostatus. A separate validation cohort of more than 100 different subjects was used in addition to the approximately 640-subject first cohort. To predict cytomegalovirus infection status, the study combined high-throughput TCR immunosequencing, statistical association of individual TCRs with disease status, and machine learning. A later analysis re-examined previously published TCR beta repertoires from around 670 donors and added high-resolution HLA genotyping to investigate patterns of TCR occurrence. In the later analysis, no new phenotypic data were used to find candidate immune exposures; instead, reliance was placed on TCR beta sequences and their occurrence across donors. An earlier analysis of around 580 of the donors used high-throughput TCR beta sequencing to judge whether each TCR beta V gene segment behaved as functional or pseudogenic. Donor age, sex, ethnicity and CMV serostatus were compiled alongside the repertoire data. A later genetic analysis took genome-wide SNP genotypes for 398 of the 666 donors and used that subset as a discovery cohort. Every repertoire in the discovery cohort had been generated on one and the same sequencing platform. Both class I and class II loci were covered by HLA typing, at four-digit resolution. The number of donors typed differed by locus, with about 620-630 for A, B, C, DRB1 and DQB1, roughly 520 for DQA1, approximately 580 for DPA1, and some 440 for DPB1. Five DR-DQ haplotypes were handled as single units for association and clustering, since linkage in the cohort was strong. Across some 400 genotyped donors of the cohort, an average of roughly 200,000 unique TCR beta nucleotide sequences per donor were sequenced, and roughly 17% of those sequences were non-productive. General findings and caveats noted by the study authors: A further reported finding was that TCR beta sequences accurately predicted the HLA-A and HLA-B alleles for most subjects in the first cohort. The classifier was reported to diagnose cytomegalovirus status with high specificity and sensitivity in both the original cohort and the validation cohort. Some IMGT-functional V segments, including TRBV6-2 and TRBV6-3, could not be told apart with the 87-base-pair reads, so those segments were excluded. Most TCR sequences were observed very rarely across donors, whereas some public TCRs were present in many individuals. HLA typing was unavailable for some donors at each locus, so association tests used only the typed subset. At a false discovery rate of 0.05, a later analysis linked around 15,000 TCR beta sequences to specific HLA alleles. The only immune exposure information available for the cohort was CMV serostatus. A group of highly shared sequence variants was considered likely to be a technical artifact of the sequencing pipeline. In a later analysis, HLA-associated TCR beta chains were found to be more clonally expanded and to have lower generation probabilities than equally common non-associated chains. Linkage disequilibrium might explain the correlated functional status among segregating V segments, but an unknown experimental factor could not be ruled out. Some 15 rarely observed V segments, including chromosome 9 orphons, were excluded from the earlier analysis of several hundred of the donors because counts were too low. A later analysis reported that several top co-occurrence clusters appeared linked to parvovirus B19, influenza, CMV and Epstein-Barr virus. In an earlier analysis of more than 500 of the donors, most TCR beta V segments appeared in productive rearrangements about 90% or about 30% of the time, broadly matching IMGT annotations. In this cohort, only TCR beta chains were sequenced, and detectable features were limited by the absence of alpha or paired-chain data. Roughly uniform sequencing depth across donors was assumed in presence/absence analyses, although this assumption may not hold. Three of the identified cytomegalovirus-associated TCR beta chains were confirmed in vitro to be specific for cytomegalovirus antigens. Assigning TCR associations to individual alleles was difficult when HLA alleles, especially DR and DQ, strongly co-occurred. Compared with the roughly 700-donor mean, donors in an Asian-associated ancestry cluster had fewer N-insertions in productive TCRs, according to a later genetic analysis. The authors suggested that the approach could potentially be extended to other disease states and immunological phenotypes. In a later genetic analysis, a missense DCLRE1C variant was associated with V-gene and J-gene trimming of TCR beta chains, and the association was replicated in an independent cohort. In a later analysis, most CMV-associated TCR beta chains were found to appear HLA-restricted, with HLA associations seemingly driven largely by CMV exposure. According to a later analysis, TCR association rates differed among HLA loci, with DRB1 alleles showing the most associated TCRs and HLA-C alleles showing the fewest. In the study, some 180 TCR beta chains were listed as associated with cytomegalovirus.

The rearranged chain carries TRBV6-6 and TRBJ2-3; the D gene assignment is ambiguous. Sequences were obtained from PBMCs. The TCR comes from a man aged 40-49 years in good health and CMV-seropositive. The DNA is as follows: TGTGCCAGCAGTCCCTTTATGAGGACGCAGTATTTT. This translates into CASSPFMRTQYF.